Listed below are T cell receptor beta chains from one sample, sequenced in a study of human T cells and chemical hapten exposure. TCRdb called the RACE reads again in MiXCR, with one record for every CDR3 protein. The table includes about 350,000 distinct CDR3 sequences, about 5.4% detected once. Material: whole blood, obtained in connection with sensitization to the hapten diphenylcyclopropenone (DPC). The receptors here all came from a young woman with alopecia areata. Some clones in this sample may be carry-over from other donors' samples. Each CDR3 is given with its conserved first and last residue. The order of the fields is V gene, J gene, CDR3 protein.

>TRBV14|TRBJ2-3
CASSQGSGRGRTDTQYF
>TRBV4-1|TRBJ2-5
CASSPTGLAGMEETQYF
>TRBV7-2|TRBJ1-1
CASSLDAGYAFF
>TRBV9|TRBJ1-2
CASSVAPPGQGNGYTF
>TRBV2|TRBJ1-3
CASRGLQRGNTIYF
>TRBV7-9|TRBJ1-6
CASSLVGRVNSPLHF
>TRBV6-5|TRBJ2-7
CASSPLGAGPLYEQYF
>TRBV11-2|TRBJ2-3
CASSPTIQEGADTQYF
>TRBV20-1|TRBJ1-2
CSARDRGANYGYTF
>TRBV6-1|TRBJ1-5
CASFDFSGGQPQHF
>TRBV18|TRBJ2-6
CASSPGVPGANVLTF
>TRBV4-2|TRBJ1-2
CASSQRTEYNYGYTF
>TRBV27|TRBJ2-1
CASSQGTSGNNEQFF
>TRBV7-9|TRBJ1-2
CASSLVLPGYGYTF